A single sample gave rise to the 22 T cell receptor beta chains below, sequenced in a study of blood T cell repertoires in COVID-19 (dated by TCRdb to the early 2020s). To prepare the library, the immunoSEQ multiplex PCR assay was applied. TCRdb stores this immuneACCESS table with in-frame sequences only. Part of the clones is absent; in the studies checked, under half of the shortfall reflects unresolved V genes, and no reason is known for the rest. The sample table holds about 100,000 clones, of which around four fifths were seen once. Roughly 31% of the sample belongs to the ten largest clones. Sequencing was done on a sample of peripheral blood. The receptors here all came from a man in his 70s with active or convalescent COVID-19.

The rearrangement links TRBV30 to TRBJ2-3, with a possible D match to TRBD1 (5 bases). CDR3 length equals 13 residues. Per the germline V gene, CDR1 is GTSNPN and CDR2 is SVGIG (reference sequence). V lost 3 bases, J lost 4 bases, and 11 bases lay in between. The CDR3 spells CAWSQGVADTQYF. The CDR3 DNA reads TGTGCCTGGAGCCAAGGGGTCGCAGATACGCAGTATTTT.

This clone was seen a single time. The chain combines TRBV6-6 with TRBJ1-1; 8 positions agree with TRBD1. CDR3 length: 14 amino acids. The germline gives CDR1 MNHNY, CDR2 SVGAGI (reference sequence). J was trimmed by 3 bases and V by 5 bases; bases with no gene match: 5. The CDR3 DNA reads TGTGCCAGCAGTGACGACAGGGGTTACACTGAAGCTTTCTTT. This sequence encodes CASSDDRGYTEAFF.

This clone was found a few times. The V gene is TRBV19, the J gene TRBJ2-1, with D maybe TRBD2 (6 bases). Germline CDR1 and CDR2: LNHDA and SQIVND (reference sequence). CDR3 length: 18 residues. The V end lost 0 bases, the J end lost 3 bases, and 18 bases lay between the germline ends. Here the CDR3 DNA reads TGTGCCAGTAGTATAGAGGGGAGGAGCCTCCGGGGCTACAATGAGCAGTTCTTC. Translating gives CASSIEGRSLRGYNEQFF.

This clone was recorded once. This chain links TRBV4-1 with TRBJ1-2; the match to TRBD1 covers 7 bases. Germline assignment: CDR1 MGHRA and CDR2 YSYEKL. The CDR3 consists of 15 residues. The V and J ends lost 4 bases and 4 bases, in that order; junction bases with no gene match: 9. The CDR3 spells CASSLSLQGFYGYTF. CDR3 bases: TGCGCCAGCAGCCTCTCCTTACAGGGGTTCTATGGCTACACCTTC.

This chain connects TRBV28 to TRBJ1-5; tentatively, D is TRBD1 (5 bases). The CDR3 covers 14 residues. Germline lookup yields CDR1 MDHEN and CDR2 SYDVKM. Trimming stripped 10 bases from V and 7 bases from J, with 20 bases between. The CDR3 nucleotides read TGTGCCATCCGAGCGGGACCCCGCCTCCAGCCCCAGCATTTT. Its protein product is CAIRAGPRLQPQHF.

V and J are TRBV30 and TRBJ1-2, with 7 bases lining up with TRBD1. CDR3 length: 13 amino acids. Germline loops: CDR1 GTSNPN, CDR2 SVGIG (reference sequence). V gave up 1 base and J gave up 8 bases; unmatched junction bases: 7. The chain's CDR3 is CAWSEGAPMGYTF. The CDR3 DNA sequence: TGTGCCTGGAGTGAGGGGGCGCCGATGGGCTACACCTTC.

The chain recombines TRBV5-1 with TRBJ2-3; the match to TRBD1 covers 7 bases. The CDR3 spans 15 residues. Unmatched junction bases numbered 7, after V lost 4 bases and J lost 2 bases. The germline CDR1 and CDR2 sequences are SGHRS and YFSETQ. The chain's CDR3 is CASSPRTGVTDTQYF. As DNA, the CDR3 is TGCGCCAGCAGCCCTCGAACAGGGGTCACAGATACGCAGTATTTT.

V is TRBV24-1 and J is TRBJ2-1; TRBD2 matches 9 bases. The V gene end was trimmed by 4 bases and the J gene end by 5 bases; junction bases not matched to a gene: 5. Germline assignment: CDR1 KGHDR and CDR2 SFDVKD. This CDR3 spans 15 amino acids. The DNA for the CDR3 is TGTGCCACCAGTGAGGGGACTAGCACCCACAATGAGCAGTTCTTC. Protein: CATSEGTSTHNEQFF.

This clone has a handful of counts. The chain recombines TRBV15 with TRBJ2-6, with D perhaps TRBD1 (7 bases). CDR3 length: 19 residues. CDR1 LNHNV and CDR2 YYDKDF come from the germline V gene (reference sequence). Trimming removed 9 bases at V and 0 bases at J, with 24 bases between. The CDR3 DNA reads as TGTGCCACTAGAAGGGGGGCTCCGGGACAGCTCTCTGGGGCCAACGTCCTGACTTTC. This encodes CATRRGAPGQLSGANVLTF.

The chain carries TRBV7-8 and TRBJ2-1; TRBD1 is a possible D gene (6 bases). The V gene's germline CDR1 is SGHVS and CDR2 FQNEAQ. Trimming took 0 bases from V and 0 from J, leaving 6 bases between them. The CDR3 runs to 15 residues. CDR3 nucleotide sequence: TGTGCCAGCAGCTTAGCGGGGGCCTCCTACAATGAGCAGTTCTTC. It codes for CASSLAGASYNEQFF.

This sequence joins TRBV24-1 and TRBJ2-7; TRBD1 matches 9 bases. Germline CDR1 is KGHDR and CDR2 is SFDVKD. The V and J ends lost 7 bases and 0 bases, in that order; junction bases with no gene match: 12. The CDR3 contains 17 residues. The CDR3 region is CATSGTTGGAGSYEQYF. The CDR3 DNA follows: TGTGCCACCAGCGGGACAACAGGGGGCGCGGGCTCCTACGAGCAGTACTTC.

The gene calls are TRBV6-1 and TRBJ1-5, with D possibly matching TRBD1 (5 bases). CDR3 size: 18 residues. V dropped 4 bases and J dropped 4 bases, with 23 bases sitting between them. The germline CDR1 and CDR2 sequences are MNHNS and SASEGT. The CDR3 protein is CASSAREKFQRLNQPQHF. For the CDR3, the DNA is TGTGCCAGCAGTGCCAGGGAAAAGTTTCAGAGGCTAAATCAGCCCCAGCATTTT.

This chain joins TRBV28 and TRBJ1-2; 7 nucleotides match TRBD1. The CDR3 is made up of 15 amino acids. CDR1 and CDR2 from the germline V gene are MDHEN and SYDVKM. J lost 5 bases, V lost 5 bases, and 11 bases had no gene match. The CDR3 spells CASSEGITGAYGYTF. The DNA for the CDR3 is TGTGCCAGCAGTGAAGGGATTACAGGGGCTTATGGCTACACCTTC.

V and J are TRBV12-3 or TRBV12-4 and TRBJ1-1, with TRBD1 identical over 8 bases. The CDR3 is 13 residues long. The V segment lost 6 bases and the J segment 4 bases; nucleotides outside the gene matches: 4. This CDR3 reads CASSLGQGTEAFF. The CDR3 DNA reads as TGTGCCAGCAGCCTAGGACAGGGCACTGAAGCTTTCTTT.

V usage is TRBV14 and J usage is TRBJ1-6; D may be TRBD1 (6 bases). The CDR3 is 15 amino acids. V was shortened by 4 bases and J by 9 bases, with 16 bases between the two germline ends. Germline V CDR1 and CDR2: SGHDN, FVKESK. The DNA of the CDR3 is TGTGCCAGCAGCCTCCGGGGGGGGGCGAGTTCACCCCTCCACTTT. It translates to CASSLRGGASSPLHF.

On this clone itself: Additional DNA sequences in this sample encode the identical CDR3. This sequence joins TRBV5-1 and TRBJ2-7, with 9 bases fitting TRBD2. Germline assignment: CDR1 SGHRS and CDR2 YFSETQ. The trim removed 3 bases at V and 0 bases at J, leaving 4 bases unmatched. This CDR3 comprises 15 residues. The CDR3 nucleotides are TGCGCCAGCAGCTCGACTAGCGGCAGCTCCTACGAGCAGTACTTC. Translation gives CASSSTSGSSYEQYF.

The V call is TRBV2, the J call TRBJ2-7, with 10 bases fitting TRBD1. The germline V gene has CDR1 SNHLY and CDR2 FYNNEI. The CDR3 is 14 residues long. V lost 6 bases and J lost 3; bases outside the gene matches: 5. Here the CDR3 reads CASSVGQGVYEQYF. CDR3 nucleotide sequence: TGTGCCAGCAGCGTAGGACAGGGGGTCTACGAGCAGTACTTC.

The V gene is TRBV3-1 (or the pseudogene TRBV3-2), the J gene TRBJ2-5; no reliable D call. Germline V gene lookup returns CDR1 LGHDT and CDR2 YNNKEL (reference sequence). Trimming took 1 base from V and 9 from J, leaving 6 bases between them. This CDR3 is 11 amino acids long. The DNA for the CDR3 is TGTGCCAGCAGCCAAGGTCGGGCCCAGTACTTC. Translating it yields CASSQGRAQYF.

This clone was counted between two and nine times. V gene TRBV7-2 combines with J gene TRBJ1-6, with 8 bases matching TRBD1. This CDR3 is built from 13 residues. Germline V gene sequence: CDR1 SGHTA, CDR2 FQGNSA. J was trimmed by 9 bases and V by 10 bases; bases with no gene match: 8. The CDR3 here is CATSAGGLSPLHF. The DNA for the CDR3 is TGTGCCACCTCCGCAGGGGGCCTTTCACCCCTCCACTTT.

This chain's CDR3 is CASSLGGQGASEQYF. The CDR3 DNA is TGTGCCAGCAGCTTAGGGGGACAGGGGGCGTCCGAGCAGTACTTC. This chain uses TRBV7-9 with TRBJ2-7; the match to TRBD1 covers 12 bases. The J segment lost 6 bases and the V segment lost 1 base, leaving 4 bases of the junction unmatched. The CDR3 is 15 amino acids. The germline CDR1 and CDR2 sequences are SEHNR and FQNEAQ (reference sequence).

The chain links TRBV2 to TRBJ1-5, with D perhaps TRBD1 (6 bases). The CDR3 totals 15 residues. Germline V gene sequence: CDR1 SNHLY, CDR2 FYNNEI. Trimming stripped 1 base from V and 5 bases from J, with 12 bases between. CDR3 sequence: CASSEGTATHQPQHF. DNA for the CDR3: TGTGCCAGCAGTGAAGGGACAGCCACCCATCAGCCCCAGCATTTT. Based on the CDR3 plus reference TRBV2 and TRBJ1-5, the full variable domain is EPEVTQTPSHQVTQMGQEVILRCVPISNHLYFYWYRQILGQKVEFLVSFYNNEISEKSEIFDDQFSVERPDGSNFTLKIRSTKLEDSAMYFCASSEGTATHQPQHFGDGTRLSIL.

The chain's CDR3 is CASSLSPGGLGDTQYF. The CDR3 DNA reads TGTGCCAGCAGCCTATCTCCGGGGGGGCTTGGAGATACGCAGTATTTT. The J gene is TRBJ2-3, the V gene TRBV5-6, with 8 bases identical to TRBD2. Per the germline V gene, CDR1 is SGHDT and CDR2 is YYEEEE. The CDR3 contains 16 residues. V was pared by 4 bases and J by 5 bases, with 12 bases of the junction left unmatched.